The present T cell receptor beta chain was sequenced within a study of T-cell reconstitution after alpha-beta-depleted transplantation in children. This clonotype was counted ten times or more. The CDR3 loop spans 16 amino acids. Germline V CDR1 and CDR2: DFQATT, SNEGSKA (reference sequence). The germline V and J ends were trimmed by 1 base and 5 bases, with 17 bases remaining between them. Unique molecular identifiers were used in preparing the TCRbeta library. MiXCR was run by TCRdb on the PCR reads, yielding one entry per CDR3 protein. This table has 300,000 to 400,000 distinct CDR3 sequences, 10% to 15% appearing once.

The starting material was PBMCs, obtained from the stem cell graft. This chain connects TRBV20-1 to TRBJ2-2; the D is unclear. The receptor was derived from a human donor who donated a stem cell graft to a child with Fanconi anemia. CDR3 amino acids: CSARVVSSRRTGELFF. In DNA form, the CDR3 reads TGCAGTGCTAGAGTCGTGTCCTCAAGGCGGACCGGGGAGCTGTTTTTT.